Below, 11 T cell receptor beta chains from the same sample are listed, as sequenced in a study of metastatic and nonmetastatic thyroid tumors. None of the patients had undergone any treatment ahead of thyroid surgery. Using MiXCR, TCRdb reanalyzed the PCR reads. The sample has around 34,000 clones, about 15% seen once. The specimen was blood. Source of these receptors: a male donor with papillary thyroid cancer or a benign thyroid nodule (not recorded which). Some clones in this sample may be carry-over from other donors' samples.

Note on this clone: One end of the junction is discordant with germline, which a read error may explain. This sequence joins TRBV24-1 and TRBJ2-7, with D unresolved. CDR1 KGHDR and CDR2 SFDVKD come from the germline V gene. The CDR3 has 13 amino acids. CDR3 protein: CATGEREVYEQYF. The DNA for the CDR3 is TGTGCCACCGGTGAAAGGGAAGTCTACGAGCAGTACTTC.

This clone was seen many times. The chain couples TRBV2 to TRBJ2-7; D tentatively reads TRBD1 or TRBD2 (5 bases each). CDR3 length: 11 amino acids. The germline V and J ends were trimmed by 4 bases and 9 bases, with 10 bases remaining between them. Germline values: CDR1 SNHLY, CDR2 FYNNEI. CDR3 loop: CASSGWGMQYF. CDR3 DNA sequence: TGTGCCAGCAGTGGTTGGGGGATGCAGTACTTC. The full variable domain, its missing parts supplied by reference TRBV2 and TRBJ2-7, is EPEVTQTPSHQVTQMGQEVILRCVPISNHLYFYWYRQILGQKVEFLVSFYNNEISEKSEIFDDQFSVERPDGSNFTLKIRSTKLEDSAMYFCASSGWGMQYFGPGTRLTVT.

This clone has a count of ten or more. The genes are TRBV18 and TRBJ2-7; D uncertain. The CDR3 loop spans 13 amino acids. The germline gives CDR1 KGHSH, CDR2 LQKENI. Trimming took off 2 bases at V and 3 bases at J, with 8 bases between the two ends. CDR3: CASSPRADYEQYF. Written as DNA, the CDR3 is TGTGCCAGCTCACCAAGGGCGGACTACGAGCAGTACTTC.

This clone was recorded at least ten times. The rearrangement uses TRBV28 and TRBJ2-1; 9 positions agree with TRBD2. J was trimmed by 7 bases and V by 2 bases; bases with no gene match: 6. Germline CDR1 reads MDHEN; CDR2 reads SYDVKM. The CDR3 has 15 amino acids. CDR3 bases: TGTGCCAGCAGTTTAGGCGGGAGGGCGTGGAATGAGCAGTTCTTC. Translation gives CASSLGGRAWNEQFF.

Regarding this clone: Germline and junction disagree at one end, which may indicate a read error. This chain uses TRBV19 with TRBJ2-3; 10 nucleotides align to TRBD2. The germline V gene has CDR1 LNHDA and CDR2 SQIVND (reference sequence). The CDR3 has 19 amino acids. CDR3 DNA sequence: TGTGCCAGTAGCATAGATTTTCGAGCGGGAGGGCCGAGCACATATACGCAGTATTTT. Translated: CASSIDFRAGGPSTYTQYF.

This clone appeared many times. The genes are TRBV18 and TRBJ1-1, with TRBD1 matching over 8 bases. The germline gives CDR1 KGHSH, CDR2 LQKENI. The CDR3 covers 13 residues. Trimming took 6 bases from V and 3 from J; bases not matched to a gene: 3. In DNA form, the CDR3 reads TGTGCCAGCTCTTGGGGACAGGACACTGAAGCTTTCTTT. It yields the protein CASSWGQDTEAFF.

This clone has a count of ten or more. V is TRBV2 and J is TRBJ1-5; 9 nucleotides line up with TRBD1. CDR1 is SNHLY, CDR2 FYNNEI, per germline. Unmatched junction bases numbered 8, after V lost 5 bases and J lost 6 bases. This CDR3 is built from 15 residues. CDR3 nucleotides: TGTGCCAGCAGTTCCACAGGGGGCGGAGGTCAGCCCCAGCATTTT. Translating it yields CASSSTGGGGQPQHF.

In regard to this clone: Germline is not matched at one junction end, which may reflect a read error. This chain connects TRBV30 to TRBJ2-5; D gene uncertain. There are 11 residues in the CDR3. Germline CDR1 GTSNPN, CDR2 SVGIG (reference sequence). The CDR3 protein is CACRRQETQYF. The CDR3 bases are TGCGCCTGCAGACGGCAAGAGACCCAGTACTTC.

This clone was seen a handful of times. The junction departs from the called germline gene at one end, perhaps through a read error. V gene TRBV10-1 combines with J gene TRBJ2-2; 8 nucleotides match TRBD1. In germline, CDR1 is WNHNN, CDR2 SYGVQD (reference sequence). The CDR3 has 15 amino acids. DNA of the CDR3: TGCGCCAGTAGCGTTAGAGACAGGGGCCGTCGGGGAGCTGTTTTT. Translated: CASSVRDRGRRGAVF.

Many counts were recorded for this clone. The chain couples TRBV11-2 to TRBJ2-1, with 8 bases lining up with TRBD2. Germline V gene lookup returns CDR1 SGHAT and CDR2 FQNNGV. The CDR3 runs to 13 residues. Trimming took 1 base from V and 14 from J; bases not matched to a gene: 7. CDR3 protein: CASSLGPQREKFF. CDR3 DNA sequence: TGTGCCAGCAGCTTAGGGCCCCAGCGGGAGAAGTTCTTC.

This clone appeared many times. The J gene is TRBJ1-5, the V gene TRBV30; possible D gene TRBD1, 5 bases. V lost 5 bases to trimming and J lost 2 bases, with 7 bases between them. The CDR3 has 12 residues. CDR1 is GTSNPN and CDR2 is SVGIG in the germline V gene (reference sequence). CDR3 nucleotide sequence: TGTGCCTGGGGAGGGGGCAATCAGCCCCAGCATTTT. It specifies CAWGGGNQPQHF.